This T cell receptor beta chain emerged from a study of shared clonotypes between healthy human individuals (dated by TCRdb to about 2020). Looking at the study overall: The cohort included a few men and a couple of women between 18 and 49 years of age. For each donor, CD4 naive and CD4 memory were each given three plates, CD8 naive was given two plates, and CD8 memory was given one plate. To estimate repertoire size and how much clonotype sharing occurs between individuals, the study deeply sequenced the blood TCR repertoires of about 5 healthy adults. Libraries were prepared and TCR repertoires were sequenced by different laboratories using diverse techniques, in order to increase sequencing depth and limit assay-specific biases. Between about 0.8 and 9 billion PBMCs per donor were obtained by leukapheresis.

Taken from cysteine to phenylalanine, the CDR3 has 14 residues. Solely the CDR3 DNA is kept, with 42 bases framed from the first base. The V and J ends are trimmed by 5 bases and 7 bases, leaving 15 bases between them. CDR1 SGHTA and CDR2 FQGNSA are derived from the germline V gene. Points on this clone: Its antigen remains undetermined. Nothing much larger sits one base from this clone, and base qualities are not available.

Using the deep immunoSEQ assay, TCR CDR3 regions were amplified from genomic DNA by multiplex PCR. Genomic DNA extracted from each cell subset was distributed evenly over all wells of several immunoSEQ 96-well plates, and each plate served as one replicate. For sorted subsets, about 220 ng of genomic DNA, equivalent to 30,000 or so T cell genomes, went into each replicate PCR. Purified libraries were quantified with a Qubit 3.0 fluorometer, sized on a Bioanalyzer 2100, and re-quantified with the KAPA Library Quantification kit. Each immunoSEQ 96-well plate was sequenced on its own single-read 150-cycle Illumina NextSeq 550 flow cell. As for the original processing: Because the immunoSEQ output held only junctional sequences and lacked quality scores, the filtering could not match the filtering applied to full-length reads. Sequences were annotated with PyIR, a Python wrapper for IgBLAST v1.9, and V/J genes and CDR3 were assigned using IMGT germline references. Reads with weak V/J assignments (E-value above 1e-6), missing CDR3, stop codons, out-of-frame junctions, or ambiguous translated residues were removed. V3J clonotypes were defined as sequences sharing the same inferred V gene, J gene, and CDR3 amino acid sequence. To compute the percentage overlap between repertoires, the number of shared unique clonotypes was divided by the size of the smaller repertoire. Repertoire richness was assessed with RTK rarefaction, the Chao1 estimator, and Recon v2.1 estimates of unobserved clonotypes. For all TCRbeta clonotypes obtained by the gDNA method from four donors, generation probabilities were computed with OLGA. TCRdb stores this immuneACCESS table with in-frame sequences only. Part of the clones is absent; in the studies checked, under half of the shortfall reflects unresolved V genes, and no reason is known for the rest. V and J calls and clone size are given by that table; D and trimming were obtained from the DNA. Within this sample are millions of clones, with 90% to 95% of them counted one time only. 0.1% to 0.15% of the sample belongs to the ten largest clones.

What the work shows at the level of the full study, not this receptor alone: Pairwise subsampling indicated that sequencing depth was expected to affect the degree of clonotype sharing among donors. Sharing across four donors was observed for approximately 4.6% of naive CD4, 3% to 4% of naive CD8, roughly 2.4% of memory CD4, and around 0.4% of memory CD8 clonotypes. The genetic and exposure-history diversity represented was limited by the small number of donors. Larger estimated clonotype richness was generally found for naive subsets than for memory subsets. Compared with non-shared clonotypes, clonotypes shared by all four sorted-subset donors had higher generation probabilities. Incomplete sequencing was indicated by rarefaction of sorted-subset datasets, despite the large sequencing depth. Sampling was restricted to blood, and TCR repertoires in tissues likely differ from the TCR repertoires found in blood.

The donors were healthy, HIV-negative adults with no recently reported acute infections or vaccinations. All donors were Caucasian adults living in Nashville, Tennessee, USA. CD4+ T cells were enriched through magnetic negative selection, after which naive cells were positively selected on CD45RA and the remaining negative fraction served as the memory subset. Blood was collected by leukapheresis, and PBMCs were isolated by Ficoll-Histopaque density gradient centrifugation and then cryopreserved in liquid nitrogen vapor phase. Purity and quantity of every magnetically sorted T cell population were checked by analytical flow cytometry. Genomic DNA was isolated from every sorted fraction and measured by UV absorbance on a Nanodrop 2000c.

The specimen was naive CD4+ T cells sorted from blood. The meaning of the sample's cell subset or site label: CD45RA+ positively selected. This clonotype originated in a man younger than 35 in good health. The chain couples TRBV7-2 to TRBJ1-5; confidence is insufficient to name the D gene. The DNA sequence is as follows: TGTGCCAGCAGCCCTAGGTCCTTGGGGCAGCCCCAGCATTTT. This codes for CASSPRSLGQPQHF.